This T cell receptor (beta chain) emerged from a study of blood T cells in healthy people across ages. Findings and limits, study-wide: Possibly, changes in expanded clonotypes were confounded because donor CMV status was unknown. More naive CD4+ cells and higher diversity marked long-lived donors relative to aged donors.

Primed by a sample-barcoded 5' primer and a J-beta primer mix, a second PCR proceeded for 7 to 11 cycles. Tagging of each cDNA molecule was performed by a template-switch adaptor with 12 random nucleotides. TCRdb passed the 5' RACE reads through MiXCR, listing each CDR3 protein once. The data contain about 1.4 million distinct CDR3 sequences, roughly 60% of them singletons. V was pared by 4 bases and J by 0 bases, with 2 bases of the junction left unmatched. The length of the CDR3 is 15 residues. Germline CDR1 reads SNHLY; CDR2 reads FYNNEI. About this clonotype: Its matching antigen is unknown.

Drawing of peripheral blood yielded ten milliliters from each donor. The chain recombines TRBV2 with TRBJ2-1; 8 bases match TRBD1. The specimen sequenced was blood. The source is a man aged 18 to 30 in good health. CDR3 nucleotides: TGTGCCAGCAGTGGACAGGGGAGCTCCTACAATGAGCAGTTCTTC. Amino acids: CASSGQGSSYNEQFF. The whole variable domain, filled in from reference TRBV2 and TRBJ2-1, reads EPEVTQTPSHQVTQMGQEVILRCVPISNHLYFYWYRQILGQKVEFLVSFYNNEISEKSEIFDDQFSVERPDGSNFTLKIRSTKLEDSAMYFCASSGQGSSYNEQFFGPGTRLTVL.